This T cell receptor (beta chain) is drawn from a study of blood T cells in healthy people across ages (dated by TCRdb to between 2014 and 2017). Regarding the study in general: In model experiments, template switching captured about one uniquely barcoded TCR beta cDNA molecule for every two T cells. Age-related changes in TCR beta repertoire diversity were measured in the study by deep sequencing normalized with unique cDNA molecular identifiers. The donors were split into four age groups: young (average about 16 years), middle-aged (more than 35), aged (over 55) and long-lived (under 90). The study analyzed two additional independent replicas of 1 million unique cDNA reads from the same blood draw for two donors, one aged 18 to 30 and one aged 80 or older.

Donors were a few dozen systemically healthy Caucasian individuals from Russia aged 6 to 90 years. Each donor gave 9.5 to 10 milliliters of peripheral blood, drawn into EDTA-treated Vacutainer tubes. Ficoll-Paque density-gradient centrifugation was used to isolate PBMCs, with at least 6.5 million obtained per sample. Trizol reagent was used to extract total RNA from the PBMCs, yielding at least 6 micrograms per sample. For every donor, an aliquot of PBMCs went through flow cytometry to measure the percentages of naive CD45RAhigh/CD27high T cells. The investigation overall reported the following: Estimates of total diversity from one million sequenced T cells were regarded as lower bounds and underestimates. There was a strong correlation between observed TCR beta diversity and the percentage of naive T cells measured by flow cytometry. Donor CMV infection status was unknown, potentially confounding age-related changes in expanded clonotypes. As age increased, observed TCR beta diversity per million T cells dropped in a roughly linear way, and a significant reduction was already evident by age about 40. Compared with the aged group, more naive CD4+ T cells, fewer expanded clones and increased TCR diversity were shown by the long-lived group, suggesting age selection. Bulk unsorted PBMC profiling prevented conclusive comparison of naive and antigen-experienced compartments.

Library method: 5' RACE. The instrument was an Illumina HiSeq 2500. A second PCR of roughly 7 to 11 cycles was performed with a sample-barcoded 5' primer and a J-beta primer mix. Each TCR beta cDNA molecule received a unique molecular identifier from a template-switch 5' adaptor carrying 12 random nucleotides. At least 2.5 million CDR3-containing paired-end reads were obtained from each sample. First-strand cDNA was synthesized from all RNA with the Mint cDNA synthesis kit, primed by a TRBC-specific oligonucleotide. Following uracil-DNA glycosylase treatment, a first 18-cycle PCR with universal primers M1SS and BC2_uni_R was performed on all cDNA. In the original analysis: For normalization, 1 million high-quality reads, each with a distinct molecular identifier, were randomly selected from each sample. Instead of being binned into consensus sequences, reads with shared molecular identifiers were discarded. MiTCR, run with a Q25 quality threshold and the strictest error-elimination algorithm, handled CDR3 identification, clonotype clustering and error correction. A nonparametric unseen species model with Euler transformation was used to estimate lower-bound total TCR beta diversity. TCRdb reanalyzed the raw reads on its own, using fastp at Q25 for trimming and MiXCR for clone calling, and kept in-frame beta chains. CDR3 protein duplicates are merged, each entry listing the most common genes and DNA. The V and J calls, along with clone size, are taken from TCRdb and not from the paper's own processing. A total of approximately 780,000 distinct CDR3 sequences appear in this sample, more than 25% of them only once. The ten largest clonotypes hold around 2.9% of the sample.

For CDR1 and CDR2, the germline V gene lists MNHNS and SASEGT. Trimming costs V 5 bases and J 2 bases, and their ends lie 16 bases apart. The CDR3 measures 16 amino acids from cysteine to phenylalanine. Here the CDR3 DNA is all that survives: 48 bases in frame from base 1. This clonotype was seen a handful of times. Its antigen has not been determined. No base-level quality is on record; no much larger clone is a single base apart. These sequences were also reported in another study, on T cells of mothers and their children. In that second paper, the authors write: Nine systemically healthy Caucasian individuals, comprising three mothers and their six children, were included as donors. cDNA synthesis consumed the entire amount of extracted RNA, loaded at approximately 1.6 ug RNA in each 15 ul reaction. Sample barcodes and 2-4 random nucleotides were added via the M1S primer in the second PCR. Over 8 million TCR beta CDR3 reads were obtained for each mother, and approximately 3 million reads were obtained for each child. Thymic selection shapes the output of TCR recombination in a similar way in related and unrelated pairs, and inherited differences have a minor effect. Related mother-child pairs always showed normalized repertoire overlap that was slightly higher than in unrelated mother-child pairs, though the difference was never significant. No persistent microchimeric T cell clones were found, with a detection sensitivity of approximately 110 clones per million clonotypes. The study used deep NGS to compare TCR beta repertoires of mothers and children, seeking features distinguishing related mother-child pairs from unrelated individuals. The mean age was about 40 +/- 4 years for the mothers and approximately 11 +/- 4 years for the children. After adapter ligation with NEBNext reagents, the libraries were sequenced on Illumina HiSeq 2000 with 100+100 nt paired-end reads. To prevent cross-contamination, the mother and child libraries were prepared a month apart and were sequenced in separate runs. Between roughly 500,000 and 2,300,000 distinct TCR beta clonotypes were identified per donor. Naive TCR beta clonotypes were estimated from low-frequency clonotypes matched to each donor's FACS-determined naive share, without sorting.

Here the chain combines TRBV6-1 and TRBJ1-5; a confident D gene designation cannot be given. The sequencing input was blood. The sequence derives from a boy aged 10-17 years in good health. The DNA sequence is TGTGCCAGCAGTCCCTATCAACCCTGGGGCAATCAGCCCCAGCATTTT. Its protein reads: CASSPYQPWGNQPQHF.